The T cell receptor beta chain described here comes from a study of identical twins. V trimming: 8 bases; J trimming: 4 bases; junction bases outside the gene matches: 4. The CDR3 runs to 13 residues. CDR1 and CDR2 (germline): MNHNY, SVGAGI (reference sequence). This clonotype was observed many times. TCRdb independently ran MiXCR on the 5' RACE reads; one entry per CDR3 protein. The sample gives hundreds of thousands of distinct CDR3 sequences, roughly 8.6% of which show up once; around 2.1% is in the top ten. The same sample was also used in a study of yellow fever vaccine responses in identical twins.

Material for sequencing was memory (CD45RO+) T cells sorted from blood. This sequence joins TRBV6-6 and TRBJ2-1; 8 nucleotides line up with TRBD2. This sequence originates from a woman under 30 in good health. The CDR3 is CASRGTRYNEQFF. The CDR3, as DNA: TGTGCCAGCCGCGGGACTAGATACAATGAGCAGTTCTTC.